Each of the 17 T cell receptor beta chains below was sequenced from the same sample in a study of blood T cell repertoires in COVID-19. The method was immunoSEQ multiplex PCR; TCRdb's version includes in-frame clones alone and lacks a portion of them. Seen here are 350,000 to 450,000 clones, around 87% observed once, and the top ten hold about 1.9%. Sequencing was done on a sample of PBMCs or T cells enriched from blood (not recorded which). The receptors derive from a man in his forties in a cohort exposed to, infected with or recovered from COVID-19 (not recorded which).

The chain employs TRBV24-1 and TRBJ2-5; 8 positions match TRBD1. V gave up 1 base and J gave up 4 bases; unmatched junction bases: 4. CDR3 length equals 15 residues. Germline V gene lookup returns CDR1 KGHDR and CDR2 SFDVKD. The CDR3 region is CATSDLQGVVETQYF. In DNA form, the CDR3 reads TGTGCCACCAGTGATTTACAGGGGGTGGTAGAGACCCAGTACTTC.

The chain joins TRBV7-2 to TRBJ2-7, with TRBD2 identical over 12 bases. The CDR3 has 14 amino acids. Germline CDR1 and CDR2: SGHTA and FQGNSA. V trimming: 8 bases; J trimming: 4 bases; junction bases outside the gene matches: 6. CDR3 sequence: CASHETSGSYEQYF. CDR3 DNA sequence: TGTGCCAGCCACGAGACTAGCGGGAGTTACGAGCAGTACTTC.

The chain employs TRBV19 and TRBJ1-6; D gene uncertain. This CDR3 contains 15 residues. The V and J ends lost 5 bases and 7 bases respectively, with 15 bases between them. Germline CDR1 and CDR2: LNHDA and SQIVND (reference sequence). The CDR3 protein is CASSSRWEENSPLHF. The CDR3 DNA reads as TGTGCCAGTAGTTCCCGATGGGAGGAAAATTCACCCCTCCACTTT.

The J gene is TRBJ1-2, the V gene TRBV20-1, with D unclear. Germline V CDR1 and CDR2: DFQATT, SNEGSKA (reference sequence). V was pared by 2 bases and J by 8 bases, with 9 bases between. The CDR3 loop spans 11 amino acids. CDR3 protein: CSARTVIGYTF. For the CDR3, the DNA is TGCAGTGCTAGAACAGTGATCGGCTACACCTTC.

This sequence joins TRBV28 and TRBJ1-5, with D unclear. Germline values: CDR1 MDHEN, CDR2 SYDVKM. V lost 5 bases and J lost 5, with 7 bases in between. The CDR3 covers 12 residues. The CDR3 here is CASSPSYQPQHF. Here the CDR3 DNA reads TGTGCCAGCAGTCCCTCGTATCAGCCCCAGCATTTT.

The table lists this clone with a few counts. The V and J genes are TRBV7-2 and TRBJ2-1; TRBD2 agrees at 8 bases. The J segment lost 13 bases and the V segment lost 3 bases, leaving 5 bases of the junction unmatched. CDR1 and CDR2 (germline): SGHTA, FQGNSA. The CDR3 loop spans 12 amino acids. The CDR3 DNA reads TGTGCCAGCAGCTTTACTAGCGGAAGACAGTTCTTC. Its protein product is CASSFTSGRQFF.

The chain is built from TRBV12-2 and TRBJ2-7; TRBD2 was called by the table and not checked on the DNA. TRBV12-2 is shown as a pseudogene. This CDR3 has 20 amino acids. CDR3 sequence (DNA): TGTGCAAGTCGCTTATCTCGGGTTAGCGGGAGGGCCGCTAGCTCCTACGAGCAGTACTTC. It yields the protein CASRLSRVSGRAASSYEQYF.

Only one count was recorded for this clone. The rearrangement uses TRBV15 and TRBJ1-1, with TRBD1 matching over 11 bases. The CDR3 spans 16 residues. V was pared by 4 bases and J by 5 bases, with 9 bases of the junction left unmatched. CDR1 is LNHNV, CDR2 YYDKDF, per germline (reference sequence). This chain's CDR3 is CATSTGTGGVGTEAFF. DNA for the CDR3: TGTGCCACCAGCACCGGGACAGGGGGAGTAGGGACTGAAGCTTTCTTT. The whole variable domain, filled in from reference TRBV15 and TRBJ1-1, reads DAMVIQNPRYQVTQFGKPVTLSCSQTLNHNVMYWYQQKSSQAPKLLFHYYDKDFNNEADTPDNFQSRRPNTSFCFLDIRSPGLGDTAMYLCATSTGTGGVGTEAFFGQGTRLTVV.

About this clone: This specimen includes other DNA sequences encoding the same CDR3. This sequence joins TRBV7-2 and TRBJ2-7; the D is unclear. CDR1 is SGHTA and CDR2 is FQGNSA in the germline V gene. Trimming took 1 base from V and 3 from J, leaving 4 bases between them. This CDR3 is 12 amino acids long. The CDR3 coding sequence is TGTGCCAGCAGCTTAGATATCTACGAGCAGTACTTC. Its translation is CASSLDIYEQYF.

The chain carries TRBV7-2 and TRBJ2-7; the match to TRBD1 covers 7 bases. This CDR3 is 14 amino acids long. Trimming at V came to 5 bases and at J to 0 bases, leaving 4 bases not matched to a gene. Germline CDR1 and CDR2: SGHTA and FQGNSA. The DNA of the CDR3 is TGTGCCAGCAGCCAACAGGGGAACTCCTACGAGCAGTACTTC. Protein sequence: CASSQQGNSYEQYF.

J is TRBJ2-6 and V is TRBV15, with TRBD2 as a possible D gene (5 bases). This CDR3 region has 16 residues. V shed 1 base and J shed 4 bases, with 11 bases lying between them. The V gene's germline CDR1 is LNHNV and CDR2 YYDKDF (reference sequence). The CDR3 DNA follows: TGTGCCACCAGCAGAGGGGGAGTATCCGGGGCCAACGTCCTGACTTTC. Protein: CATSRGGVSGANVLTF.

The chain carries TRBV3-1 (or the pseudogene TRBV3-2) and TRBJ1-4; 7 positions match TRBD1. The CDR3 is 14 amino acids. Trimming removed 2 bases from V and 8 bases from J; junction bases left unmatched: 5. Germline-derived CDR1 and CDR2 are LGHDT and YNNKEL (reference sequence). Here the CDR3 reads CASSQWGQREKLFF. For the CDR3, the DNA is TGTGCCAGCAGCCAATGGGGACAGAGGGAAAAACTGTTTTTT.

The chain couples TRBV3-1 (or the pseudogene TRBV3-2) to TRBJ2-7, with TRBD1 matching 8 bases. Germline trimming cut 4 bases from V and 1 base from J; bases unmatched to any gene: 9. CDR3 size: 16 residues. Germline assignment: CDR1 LGHDT and CDR2 YNNKEL (reference sequence). The CDR3 loop is CASSPGQGKASYEQYF. The CDR3 nucleotides read TGTGCCAGCAGCCCCGGACAGGGTAAGGCTTCCTACGAGCAGTACTTC.

The chain carries TRBV6-5 and TRBJ2-7, with a weak D call TRBD2 (5 bases). This CDR3 spans 15 amino acids. Germline V CDR1 and CDR2: MNHEY, SVGAGI. Trimming cost V 5 bases and J 1 base, with 15 bases left between them. As DNA, the CDR3 is TGTGCCAGCAGTCCCCGGACGGGATCGTCCTACGAGCAGTACTTC. This encodes CASSPRTGSSYEQYF.

The genes are TRBV14 and TRBJ2-2; weak D call: TRBD2 (5 bases). The germline V and J ends were trimmed by 3 bases and 2 bases, with 10 bases remaining between them. The germline V gene has CDR1 SGHDN and CDR2 FVKESK. CDR3 length: 15 residues. The CDR3 loop reads CASSQRGLNTGELFF. CDR3 DNA: TGTGCCAGCAGCCAGCGCGGGTTAAACACCGGGGAGCTGTTTTTT.

This chain joins TRBV5-5 and TRBJ1-1; D gene unclear. V shed 4 bases and J shed 1 base, with 2 bases lying between them. Germline V gene lookup returns CDR1 SGHKS and CDR2 YYEKEE (reference sequence). The CDR3 has 11 amino acids. The CDR3 spells CASSQNTEAFF. The CDR3, as DNA: TGTGCCAGCAGCCAGAACACTGAAGCTTTCTTT.

V and J are TRBV6-8 and TRBJ1-1; D gene uncertain. The V end was cut by 5 bases, the J end by 1 base, with 5 bases between. This CDR3 spans 12 amino acids. CDR1 and CDR2 (germline): MNHGY, SAAAGT. The CDR3 loop reads CASSPENTEAFF. The CDR3 region has the DNA TGTGCCAGCAGTCCAGAGAACACTGAAGCTTTCTTT.